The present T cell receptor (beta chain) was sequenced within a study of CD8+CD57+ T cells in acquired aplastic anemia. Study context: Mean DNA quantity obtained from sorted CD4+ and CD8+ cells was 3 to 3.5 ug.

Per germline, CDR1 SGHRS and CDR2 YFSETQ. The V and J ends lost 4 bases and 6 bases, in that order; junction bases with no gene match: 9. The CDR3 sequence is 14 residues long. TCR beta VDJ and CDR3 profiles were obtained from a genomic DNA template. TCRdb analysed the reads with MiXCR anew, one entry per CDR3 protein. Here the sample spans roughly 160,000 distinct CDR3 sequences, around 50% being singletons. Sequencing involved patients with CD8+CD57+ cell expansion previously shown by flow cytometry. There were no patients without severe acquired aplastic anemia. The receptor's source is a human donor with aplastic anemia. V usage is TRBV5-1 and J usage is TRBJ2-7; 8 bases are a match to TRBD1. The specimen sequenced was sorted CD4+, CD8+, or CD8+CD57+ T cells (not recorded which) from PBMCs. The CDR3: CASSTGQGHTEQYF. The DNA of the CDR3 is TGCGCCAGCAGCACCGGACAGGGTCATACCGAGCAGTACTTC. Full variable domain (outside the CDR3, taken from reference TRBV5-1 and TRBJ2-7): KAGVTQTPRYLIKTRGQQVTLSCSPISGHRSVSWYQQTPGQGLQFLFEYFSETQRNKGNFPGRFSGRQFSNSRSEMNVSTLELGDSALYLCASSTGQGHTEQYFGPGTRLTVT.